This is a list of T cell receptor beta chains from one sample in a study of chemoradiotherapy in HPV16-positive cancers. Profiled with immunoSEQ multiplex PCR; TCRdb holds only in-frame clones, not every one. This sample has a few thousand clones; approximately 89% occur once, and the top ten carry 6%. Material: tumor tissue, obtained from a patient who underwent chemoradiotherapy. Receptors were obtained from a human donor with HPV-associated anogenital cancer. The CDR3 runs from the conserved cysteine through the conserved F or W. Each record gives: J gene, clone size, D gene, V gene, CDR3 DNA, CDR3 protein. D genes are given only for firm matches. A row's size may be missing; if present it is once, few, many or a size class.

j_call: TRBJ1-1; clone_size: NA; d_call: TRBD1; v_call: TRBV13; cdr3_nt: TGTGCCAGCAGGGAGGGACAGGGGAACACTGAAGCTTTCTTT; cdr3_aa: CASREGQGNTEAFF
j_call: TRBJ1-5; clone_size: NA; d_call: NA; v_call: TRBV6-6; cdr3_nt: TGTGCCAGCACCGAAAGGGGGGTTCAGCCCCAGCATTTT; cdr3_aa: CASTERGVQPQHF
j_call: TRBJ2-7; clone_size: NA; d_call: NA; v_call: TRBV7-2; cdr3_nt: TGTGCCAGCAGCTTAGGATACAGCTCCTACGAGCAGTACTTC; cdr3_aa: CASSLGYSSYEQYF
j_call: TRBJ2-5; clone_size: NA; d_call: TRBD1; v_call: TRBV7-2; cdr3_nt: TGTGCCAGCAGCGACAGGGGGCGGAGGGAGACCCAGTACTTC; cdr3_aa: CASSDRGRRETQYF
j_call: TRBJ2-1; clone_size: NA; d_call: NA; v_call: TRBV7-2; cdr3_nt: TGTGCCAGCAGCTTAGAGCTAGTGAGGTCCAGTGAGCAGTTCTTC; cdr3_aa: CASSLELVRSSEQFF
j_call: TRBJ2-5; clone_size: NA; d_call: NA; v_call: TRBV7-8; cdr3_nt: TGTGCCAGCAGCTTATCCGAAGGGTTCCAAGAGACCCAGTACTTC; cdr3_aa: CASSLSEGFQETQYF
j_call: TRBJ2-7; clone_size: once; d_call: TRBD1; v_call: TRBV7-3; cdr3_nt: TGTGCCAGCAGTTGGACAGGGCAGGGCTACGAGCAGTACTTC; cdr3_aa: CASSWTGQGYEQYF
j_call: TRBJ2-3; clone_size: once; d_call: NA; v_call: TRBV5-6; cdr3_nt: TGTGCCAGCAGCCCGTTGGGAGGAAGCACAGATACGCAGTATTTT; cdr3_aa: CASSPLGGSTDTQYF
j_call: TRBJ1-1; clone_size: NA; d_call: TRBD1; v_call: TRBV7-9; cdr3_nt: TGTGCCAGCAGCCCCCCGGGACAGGGCCCTAAAAGTGAAGCTTTCTTT; cdr3_aa: CASSPPGQGPKSEAFF
j_call: TRBJ1-1; clone_size: NA; d_call: TRBD1; v_call: TRBV19; cdr3_nt: TGTGCCAGTAGGGCCCCTTCGGGACAGGTCAACACTGAAGCTTTCTTT; cdr3_aa: CASRAPSGQVNTEAFF
j_call: TRBJ2-3; clone_size: NA; d_call: NA; v_call: TRBV7-9; cdr3_nt: TGTGCCAGCAGCGGTCAGCGGTTCACAGATACGCAGTATTTT; cdr3_aa: CASSGQRFTDTQYF
j_call: TRBJ1-1; clone_size: NA; d_call: NA; v_call: TRBV14; cdr3_nt: TGTGCCAGCAGCCACCAGCTCAGGGCCATGAACACTGAAGCTTTCTTT; cdr3_aa: CASSHQLRAMNTEAFF
j_call: TRBJ2-5; clone_size: NA; d_call: NA; v_call: TRBV7-2; cdr3_nt: TGTGCCAGCAGCTTAGCGCTGGCCCGGCAAGAGACCCAGTACTTC; cdr3_aa: CASSLALARQETQYF
j_call: TRBJ1-2; clone_size: NA; d_call: NA; v_call: TRBV28; cdr3_nt: TGTGCCAGCAGTTCACCCGGGGCCAACTACTATGGCTACACCTTC; cdr3_aa: CASSSPGANYYGYTF
j_call: TRBJ1-4; clone_size: NA; d_call: NA; v_call: TRBV4-3; cdr3_nt: TGCGCCAGCAGCCAAGACTTAGGGGCGACTAATGAAAAACTGTTTTTT; cdr3_aa: CASSQDLGATNEKLFF
j_call: TRBJ1-2; clone_size: NA; d_call: TRBD1; v_call: TRBV2; cdr3_nt: TGTGCCAGCAGCAGACAGGGGTCTGGCTACACCTTC; cdr3_aa: CASSRQGSGYTF
j_call: TRBJ2-1; clone_size: NA; d_call: NA; v_call: TRBV6-5; cdr3_nt: TGTGCCAGCAGTGCGGGGCACAGCTCCTACAATGAGCAGTTCTTC; cdr3_aa: CASSAGHSSYNEQFF
j_call: TRBJ1-2; clone_size: NA; d_call: TRBD1; v_call: TRBV28; cdr3_nt: TGTGCCAGCACTCTACAGGGGGGGGCCGACTATGGCTACACCTTC; cdr3_aa: CASTLQGGADYGYTF
j_call: TRBJ2-3; clone_size: NA; d_call: NA; v_call: TRBV4-1; cdr3_nt: TGCGCCAGCAGCCAGAGACTGGATCGGGCGGATACGCAGTATTTT; cdr3_aa: CASSQRLDRADTQYF
j_call: TRBJ1-2; clone_size: NA; d_call: NA; v_call: TRBV5-4; cdr3_nt: TGTGCCAGCAGCTTAAAGGGAAACTCGGCCCCTTACTATGGCTACACCTTC; cdr3_aa: CASSLKGNSAPYYGYTF
j_call: TRBJ1-1; clone_size: NA; d_call: NA; v_call: TRBV30; cdr3_nt: TGTGCCTGGAGTGTACATCTCACTGAAGCTTTCTTT; cdr3_aa: CAWSVHLTEAFF
j_call: TRBJ2-7; clone_size: NA; d_call: NA; v_call: TRBV7-6; cdr3_nt: TGTGCCAGCAGCTTGGGACCCAACTACGAGCAGTACTTC; cdr3_aa: CASSLGPNYEQYF
j_call: TRBJ2-1; clone_size: NA; d_call: NA; v_call: TRBV30; cdr3_nt: TGTGCCTGGAGTAGGGGATCTAGTGAGCAGTTCTTC; cdr3_aa: CAWSRGSSEQFF
j_call: TRBJ2-7; clone_size: NA; d_call: NA; v_call: TRBV11-1; cdr3_nt: TGTGCCACCTCCGAACTAACGGGTGTTGACGAGCAGTACTTC; cdr3_aa: CATSELTGVDEQYF
j_call: TRBJ1-1; clone_size: few; d_call: NA; v_call: TRBV11-3; cdr3_nt: TGTGCCAGCAGCTTAGGCGACACTGAAGCTTTCTTT; cdr3_aa: CASSLGDTEAFF
j_call: TRBJ2-2; clone_size: NA; d_call: NA; v_call: TRBV2; cdr3_nt: TGTGCCAGCAGGTTCACCGGCGCGAACACCGGGGAGCTGTTTTTT; cdr3_aa: CASRFTGANTGELFF
j_call: TRBJ1-6; clone_size: NA; d_call: NA; v_call: TRBV10-3; cdr3_nt: TGTGCCATCAGTGAAGGGCAGAATAATTCACCCCTCCACTTT; cdr3_aa: CAISEGQNNSPLHF
j_call: TRBJ1-3; clone_size: NA; d_call: NA; v_call: TRBV4-3; cdr3_nt: TGCGCCAGCAGCCAAGGGGGCGCCGGCTCTGGAAACACCACATATTTT; cdr3_aa: CASSQGGAGSGNTTYF
j_call: TRBJ2-5; clone_size: NA; d_call: TRBD1; v_call: TRBV30; cdr3_nt: TGTGCCAGTAGCCCGGGACAGGGCGGTCAAGAGACCCAGTACTTC; cdr3_aa: CASSPGQGGQETQYF
j_call: TRBJ2-7; clone_size: NA; d_call: TRBD1; v_call: TRBV2; cdr3_nt: TGTGCCAGCAGTGAAGCGAGGGGGACAGCCTACGAGCAGTACTTC; cdr3_aa: CASSEARGTAYEQYF
j_call: TRBJ2-1; clone_size: NA; d_call: NA; v_call: TRBV5-1; cdr3_nt: TGCGCCAGCAGCGAAACCCCTGTTTACAATGAGCAGTTCTTC; cdr3_aa: CASSETPVYNEQFF
j_call: TRBJ2-1; clone_size: NA; d_call: NA; v_call: TRBV20-1; cdr3_nt: TGCAGTCTCGGAGTTTACAATGAGCAGTTCTTC; cdr3_aa: CSLGVYNEQFF
j_call: TRBJ1-5; clone_size: NA; d_call: NA; v_call: TRBV28; cdr3_nt: TGTGCCAGCAGTTTGAGGGAGGCCCGAAATCAGCCCCAGCATTTT; cdr3_aa: CASSLREARNQPQHF
j_call: TRBJ1-5; clone_size: NA; d_call: NA; v_call: TRBV27; cdr3_nt: TGTGCCAGCAGTTTGCTCAGTACAGGTCAGCCCCAGCATTTT; cdr3_aa: CASSLLSTGQPQHF
j_call: TRBJ2-2; clone_size: NA; d_call: TRBD1; v_call: TRBV7-3; cdr3_nt: TGTGCCAGCAGCCCTACAGGGGGCGACACCGGGGAGCTGTTTTTT; cdr3_aa: CASSPTGGDTGELFF